This T cell receptor beta chain was identified in a study of blood T cell repertoires in COVID-19. Overall study: PBMCs, B-cell-depleted T cells, or T cells were the source of the cDNA or gDNA that made up the material.

The germline CDR1 and CDR2 sequences are MNHNS and SASEGT. V shed 1 base and J shed 0 bases, with 7 bases lying between them. The CDR3 contains 15 residues. Data came from immunoSEQ multiplex PCR; TCRdb stores just in-frame clones and leaves some out. There are tens of thousands of clones in the sample; around nine tenths occur only once, and approximately 28% lies in the top ten. This clone has just a few counts. This receptor was obtained from a woman in her seventies with active COVID-19. The V and J genes are TRBV6-1 and TRBJ1-5; D remains unclear. The specimen was peripheral blood. CDR3 bases: TGTGCCAGCAGTGAAGGCCTCTATAGCAATCAGCCCCAGCATTTT. It specifies CASSEGLYSNQPQHF.